This T cell receptor beta chain was observed in a study of regulatory T cells in long-lasting Graves disease. The time point is: newly diagnosed GD, antithyroid drugs for less than 3 months. Generation of the TCR library employed RNA extracted from PBMCs. A blood draw put about 8.2 milliliters of peripheral blood into EDTA tubes. Library construction for TCR beta used iRepertoire HTBI primers and Arm-PCR of CDR3 regions. TCRdb independently ran MiXCR on the multiplex PCR reads; one entry per CDR3 protein. Of 400,000 to 500,000 distinct CDR3 sequences listed, 16% were seen once; the top ten hold 23%. The CDR3 is 17 amino acids. Germline loops: CDR1 SEHNR, CDR2 FQNEAQ (reference sequence). Trimming took 3 bases from V and 1 from J; bases not matched to a gene: 9. The data also belong to a second study, concerning T cells in Graves' hyperthyroidism and ophthalmopathy.

The sample consisted of peripheral blood mononuclear cells (PBMCs), taken at new diagnosis, from a patient treated with antithyroid drugs. The V gene is TRBV7-9, the J gene TRBJ2-1; 7 nucleotides line up with TRBD1. The sequence was collected from a young woman with Graves disease. In DNA, the CDR3 is TGTGCCAGCAGCTTCCCGCGACAGGGCAGGTCCTACAATGAGCAGTTCTTC. This translates into CASSFPRQGRSYNEQFF.